Here is one TCR beta chain with its context. This entry is derived from a study of T cell responses to AZD1222 COVID-19 vaccine. Produced via immunoSEQ multiplex PCR; TCRdb's table is partial and in-frame only. The profile covers 120,000 to 150,000 clones, with roughly 89% appearing a single time and 4.5% to 6.5% taken by the ten largest. The TCR originated in an adult in good health. The input for sequencing was peripheral blood, taken on day 0 of AZD1222 vaccination.

The CDR3 here is CASSPIHLGDTIYF. In nucleotides, the CDR3 is TGTGCCAGCAGCCCTATACATCTCGGGGACACCATATATTTT. The rearrangement uses TRBV7-3 and TRBJ1-3; D not resolved. The CDR3 sequence is 14 residues long. Between the trimmed V and J ends, which lost 5 bases and 8 bases, there was a span of 16 bases. In germline, CDR1 is SGHTA, CDR2 FQGTGA.